These 20 T cell receptor beta chains were all obtained from the same sample, sequenced in a study of cytomegalovirus exposure and HLA in healthy donors. The PCR employed 60 Vbeta primers together with 13 Jbeta primers. The assay was immunoSEQ multiplex PCR, and TCRdb's table has in-frame clones only and misses some. The table lists roughly 190,000 clones, approximately 86% of them singletons. The specimen sequenced was PBMCs. These receptors were collected from a young woman in good health and CMV-seronegative.

This chain links TRBV19 with TRBJ1-5; 7 bases agree with TRBD1. The ends lost 3 bases at V and 7 bases at J; junction bases unmatched: 12. CDR3 length equals 16 residues. Germline V CDR1 and CDR2: LNHDA, SQIVND (reference sequence). The CDR3 DNA reads TGTGCCAGTAGTATCCCGGGGCCAGGGGGACGGCAGCCCCAGCATTTT. Protein sequence: CASSIPGPGGRQPQHF.

This clone was found a few times. V and J are TRBV28 and TRBJ1-6; TRBD1 matches 9 bases. Losses at the gene ends were 10 bases for V and 10 bases for J; bases not matched to a gene: 17. Germline V gives CDR1 MDHEN, CDR2 SYDVKM. CDR3 size: 16 residues. The CDR3 nucleotides read TGTGCCACCCTAGCCGCCGGAGGGACAGGGAGCTCACCCCTCCACTTT. Translating it yields CATLAAGGTGSSPLHF.

The V gene is TRBV7-3, the J gene TRBJ2-1; D is ambiguous. There are 13 residues in the CDR3. Germline V CDR1 and CDR2: SGHTA, FQGTGA. V was trimmed by 0 bases and J by 7 bases, leaving 7 bases between them. This CDR3 reads CASSLTSLNEQFF. CDR3 nucleotides: TGTGCCAGCAGCTTAACTAGCCTGAATGAGCAGTTCTTC.

This rearrangement joins TRBV5-1 to TRBJ1-6; D possibly corresponds to TRBD1 (6 bases). Trimming removed 4 bases from V and 6 bases from J, with 17 bases in between. The germline gives CDR1 SGHRS, CDR2 YFSETQ. The CDR3 is made up of 16 amino acids. CDR3 amino acids: CASSPMGTMGNSPLHF. CDR3 sequence (DNA): TGCGCCAGCAGCCCCATGGGGACAATGGGTAATTCACCCCTCCACTTT.

This clone came up a few times. The chain recombines TRBV30 with TRBJ2-5; D might be TRBD2 (6 bases). This CDR3 region has 13 residues. Germline assignment: CDR1 GTSNPN and CDR2 SVGIG (reference sequence). V lost 0 bases and J 7 bases, leaving 12 bases between the germline ends. DNA for the CDR3: TGTGCCTGGAGTGTACGACCCGGGGGGACCCAGTACTTC. Translated, it gives CAWSVRPGGTQYF.

The chain is built from TRBV5-1 and TRBJ1-2; 8 nucleotides line up with TRBD1. CDR3 length: 14 amino acids. J was trimmed by 7 bases and V by 4 bases; bases with no gene match: 9. CDR1 SGHRS and CDR2 YFSETQ come from the germline V gene. In nucleotides, the CDR3 is TGCGCCAGCAGCCCGGACAGGGCACGGGGTGGCTACACCTTC. This encodes CASSPDRARGGYTF.

This clone has more than one count but fewer than ten. Other DNA sequences within the sample encode an identical CDR3. The chain combines TRBV18 with TRBJ2-7; 7 nucleotides line up with TRBD1. Germline-derived CDR1 and CDR2 are KGHSH and LQKENI. J lost 0 bases, V lost 2 bases, and 1 base had no gene match. The length of the CDR3 is 14 residues. The CDR3 sequence: CASSPSGGSYEQYF. The CDR3, as DNA: TGTGCCAGCTCACCATCAGGGGGCTCCTACGAGCAGTACTTC.

The chain couples TRBV4-2 to TRBJ2-5; 9 bases line up with TRBD2. The CDR3 spans 15 residues. Germline V gives CDR1 LGHNA, CDR2 YNFKEQ. With V trimmed by 0 bases and J by 5 bases, 4 bases remained unmatched. As DNA, the CDR3 is TGTGCCAGCAGCCAAGATAGCGGGGGCGGGGAGACCCAGTACTTC. Its protein is CASSQDSGGGETQYF.

This chain joins TRBV19 and TRBJ2-7; 10 bases are shared with TRBD1. The junction had 9 bases not matched to a gene; V was cut back by 4 bases and J by 6 bases. The length of the CDR3 is 15 residues. Per germline, CDR1 LNHDA and CDR2 SQIVND (reference sequence). Here the CDR3 DNA reads TGTGCCAGTAGTAAGGACAGGGGGTTTTTAGGCGAGCAGTACTTC. Its translation: CASSKDRGFLGEQYF.

The rearrangement uses TRBV21-1 and TRBJ2-4; the DNA was not used to check the table's D call, TRBD2. TRBV21-1 is listed as a pseudogene. The CDR3 totals 10 residues. The CDR3 bases are TGTGCCAGCAGCAAGGAGATTCAGTACTTC. It is translated as CASSKEIQYF.

This chain uses TRBV4-2 with TRBJ1-5; 7 bases match TRBD1. The germline CDR1 and CDR2 sequences are LGHNA and YNFKEQ. The ends lost 3 bases at V and 7 bases at J; junction bases unmatched: 9. CDR3 length: 15 residues. CDR3 amino acids: CASSQKTGAGQPQHF. The CDR3 nucleotides are TGTGCCAGCAGCCAGAAAACAGGGGCGGGACAGCCCCAGCATTTT.

The chain joins TRBV28 to TRBJ1-2; the match to TRBD1 covers 7 bases. Germline trimming cut 5 bases from V and 8 bases from J; bases unmatched to any gene: 14. This CDR3 region has 15 residues. Germline V gene data show CDR1 as MDHEN and CDR2 as SYDVKM. The CDR3 region is CASSTRMFRGEGYTF. In nucleotides, the CDR3 is TGTGCCAGCAGTACCCGAATGTTCAGGGGGGAAGGCTACACCTTC.

A single count supports this clone. This chain uses TRBV28 with TRBJ1-5, with 7 bases fitting TRBD1. The CDR3 spans 17 residues. Germline values: CDR1 MDHEN, CDR2 SYDVKM. The V gene end was trimmed by 2 bases and the J gene end by 0 bases; junction bases not matched to a gene: 7. The CDR3 nucleotides are TGTGCCAGCAGTTTAACCGCCGCAGGGGGTAGCAATCAGCCCCAGCATTTT. Its protein is CASSLTAAGGSNQPQHF.

This chain uses TRBV5-6 with TRBJ1-3; tentative D call: TRBD1 (6 bases). The CDR3 sequence is 16 residues long. The germline CDR1 and CDR2 sequences are SGHDT and YYEEEE. Trimming removed 2 bases from V and 2 bases from J, with 14 bases in between. CDR3 region: CASSLQGVVTGNTIYF. The CDR3 DNA reads TGTGCCAGCAGCTTACAGGGAGTAGTGACTGGAAACACCATATATTTT.

This chain uses TRBV20-1 with TRBJ1-2; D is uncertain. The CDR3 is 11 residues long. V was pared by 7 bases and J by 5 bases, with 11 bases between. CDR1 and CDR2 (germline): DFQATT, SNEGSKA (reference sequence). The CDR3 nucleotides are TGCAGTGTGCAAAGCGGGTATGGCTACACCTTC. This encodes CSVQSGYGYTF.

The chain has TRBV28 and TRBJ2-5; D might be TRBD2 (8 bases). Deletions cut 3 bases from V and 8 bases from J, with 22 bases between. Germline V lookup: CDR1 MDHEN, CDR2 SYDVKM. CDR3 length equals 16 residues. This chain's CDR3 is CASSLRLGRGTRTQYF. CDR3 sequence (DNA): TGTGCCAGCAGTTTGCGGCTGGGCAGGGGGACTAGAACCCAGTACTTC.

The chain joins TRBV2 to TRBJ1-1; D perhaps matches TRBD1 (6 bases). Germline assignment: CDR1 SNHLY and CDR2 FYNNEI. This CDR3 is 17 amino acids long. V was clipped by 0 bases and J by 0 bases, with 14 bases between them. The CDR3 region has the DNA TGTGCCAGCAGTGAAGCTGACAGGATTCGGGTGAACACTGAAGCTTTCTTT. Translated, it gives CASSEADRIRVNTEAFF.

The chain joins TRBV18 to TRBJ2-7; 7 bases agree with TRBD1. Germline loops: CDR1 KGHSH, CDR2 LQKENI. The J segment lost 3 bases and the V segment lost 4 bases, leaving 3 bases of the junction unmatched. The CDR3 totals 13 residues. The chain's CDR3 is CASSRGTDYEQYF. Written as DNA, the CDR3 is TGTGCCAGCTCACGAGGGACAGACTACGAGCAGTACTTC.

The chain combines TRBV27 with TRBJ1-2; weak D call: TRBD1 (6 bases). There are 14 residues in the CDR3. Germline V gene sequence: CDR1 MNHEY, CDR2 SMNVEV (reference sequence). The V end was cut by 6 bases, the J end by 4 bases, with 15 bases between. As DNA, the CDR3 is TGTGCCAGCAGGGCCTTCGTAGGGGGCTATGGCTACACCTTC. Translation gives CASRAFVGGYGYTF.

This clone was found once. The chain recombines TRBV5-1 with TRBJ2-5, with 9 positions matching TRBD1. Trimming removed 4 bases from V and 3 bases from J; junction bases left unmatched: 4. This CDR3 is 14 amino acids long. CDR1 and CDR2 from the germline V gene are SGHRS and YFSETQ. CDR3 coding DNA: TGCGCCAGCAGCCAGGGACAGGGAAAAGAGACCCAGTACTTC. Its protein product is CASSQGQGKETQYF. Variable domain in full (rest from reference TRBV5-1 and TRBJ2-5): KAGVTQTPRYLIKTRGQQVTLSCSPISGHRSVSWYQQTPGQGLQFLFEYFSETQRNKGNFPGRFSGRQFSNSRSEMNVSTLELGDSALYLCASSQGQGKETQYFGPGTRLLVL.